What follows are 17 T cell receptor beta chains derived from one specimen sequenced in a study of blood T cell repertoires in COVID-19. Data came from immunoSEQ multiplex PCR; TCRdb stores just in-frame clones and leaves some out. The table has 200,000 or so clones, under 90% seen once. Sequenced input: PBMCs or T cells enriched from blood (not recorded which). These receptors were taken from a man between 60 and 75 years old who had recovered from COVID-19.

CDR3 amino acids: CASSSGHNSPLHF. CDR3 nucleotide sequence: TGTGCCAGCAGTTCAGGGCATAATTCACCCCTCCACTTT. This chain connects TRBV6-5 to TRBJ1-6; maybe TRBD1 (5 bases). Germline V gene lookup returns CDR1 MNHEY and CDR2 SVGAGI. The CDR3 extends over 13 amino acids. Trimming removed 4 bases at V and 5 bases at J, with 6 bases between.

The J gene is TRBJ1-2, the V gene TRBV19, with D uncertain. Trimming took 1 base from V and 7 from J, leaving 7 bases between them. Germline V gene sequence: CDR1 LNHDA, CDR2 SQIVND (reference sequence). CDR3 length: 12 amino acids. In DNA, the CDR3 is TGTGCCAGTAGTATAGGGCCCCTTGGCTACACCTTC. Residues: CASSIGPLGYTF.

The V call is TRBV12-3 or TRBV12-4, the J call TRBJ2-2; D unresolved. V was trimmed by 1 base and J by 6 bases, leaving 3 bases between them. This CDR3 contains 12 residues. The CDR3 DNA is TGTGCCAGCAGTTTAGTAGCCGGGGAGCTGTTTTTT. This sequence encodes CASSLVAGELFF.

The chain couples TRBV20-1 to TRBJ2-2; TRBD1 aligns across 12 bases. Germline-derived CDR1 and CDR2 are DFQATT and SNEGSKA (reference sequence). The V gene end was trimmed by 3 bases and the J gene end by 6 bases; junction bases not matched to a gene: 5. The CDR3 totals 15 residues. The CDR3, as DNA: TGCAGTGCTAGTTCGGGGACAGGGGGCTCCGGGGAGCTGTTTTTT. As protein: CSASSGTGGSGELFF.

The chain carries TRBV29-1 and TRBJ1-1; TRBD1 might be the D (6 bases). V was trimmed by 7 bases and J by 4 bases, leaving 16 bases between them. CDR1 and CDR2 (germline): SQVTM, ANQGSEA. CDR3 length equals 13 residues. For the CDR3, the DNA is TGCAGCGCTTTTCTAGGGGGTGCCACTGAAGCTTTCTTT. Amino acid sequence: CSAFLGGATEAFF.

The gene calls are TRBV7-2 and TRBJ1-6; 8 bases fit TRBD1. V was pared by 0 bases and J by 0 bases, with 10 bases of the junction left unmatched. The germline V gene has CDR1 SGHTA and CDR2 FQGNSA. This CDR3 comprises 20 residues. The CDR3 here is CASSLARGQGLSSYNSPLHF. The CDR3 nucleotides read TGTGCCAGCAGCTTAGCTAGAGGACAGGGTTTGAGCTCCTATAATTCACCCCTCCACTTT. The full variable domain, with the rest looked up from reference TRBV7-2 and TRBJ1-6, is GAGVSQSPSNKVTEKGKDVELRCDPISGHTALYWYRQSLGQGLEFLIYFQGNSAPDKSGLPSDRFSAERTGGSVSTLTIQRTQQEDSAVYLCASSLARGQGLSSYNSPLHFGNGTRLTVT.

This chain connects TRBV21-1 to TRBJ2-4; the D call TRBD1 from the table was never checked on the DNA. TRBV21-1 constitutes a pseudogene. This CDR3 contains 16 residues. CDR3 region: CASSKEARAAKNIQYF. The CDR3 region has the DNA TGTGCCAGCAGCAAAGAGGCCAGGGCGGCCAAAAACATTCAGTACTTC.

V is TRBV5-4 and J is TRBJ1-1, with D perhaps matching TRBD1 (6 bases). The germline V gene has CDR1 SGHNT and CDR2 YYREEE (reference sequence). V dropped 5 bases and J dropped 1 base, with 15 bases sitting between them. The CDR3 has 15 amino acids. DNA for the CDR3: TGTGCCAGCAGTACTAGACAGGCAAGGAACACTGAAGCTTTCTTT. Amino acids: CASSTRQARNTEAFF.

Details on this clone: This may be a read error, as it is one base from a much larger clone. The chain is built from TRBV12-3 or TRBV12-4 and TRBJ2-3; D might be TRBD2 (5 bases). This CDR3 comprises 13 residues. Trimming shortened V by 3 bases and J by 2 bases, and 6 bases separated the two germline ends. Here the CDR3 reads CASSLGDTDTQYF. The CDR3 coding sequence is TGTGCCAGCAGTTTGGGAGACACAGATACGCAGTATTTT.

This CDR3 is CASSPTGTANYEQYF. DNA for the CDR3: TGCGCCAGCAGCCCAACCGGGACAGCGAACTACGAGCAGTACTTC. The gene calls are TRBV5-1 and TRBJ2-7; 7 nucleotides agree with TRBD1. The germline V gene encodes CDR1 SGHRS and CDR2 YFSETQ. The CDR3 consists of 15 residues. The V gene end was trimmed by 4 bases and the J gene end by 3 bases; junction bases not matched to a gene: 10.

The chain links TRBV2 to TRBJ1-4, with D perhaps TRBD1 (6 bases). Germline V CDR1 and CDR2: SNHLY, FYNNEI. This CDR3 spans 15 amino acids. V was shortened by 5 bases and J by 5 bases, with 15 bases between the two germline ends. The CDR3 spells CASSIRGGENEKLFF. Written as DNA, the CDR3 is TGTGCCAGCAGTATCAGGGGCGGAGAGAATGAAAAACTGTTTTTT.

The rearrangement links TRBV5-1 to TRBJ1-5; D remains ambiguous. The CDR3 spans 13 residues. The V and J ends lost 5 bases and 3 bases respectively, with 9 bases between them. Looked up from germline, CDR1 is SGHRS and CDR2 is YFSETQ. CDR3 in amino acids: CASSSGDNQPQHF. CDR3 DNA sequence: TGCGCCAGCAGTTCCGGGGACAATCAGCCCCAGCATTTT.

This chain joins TRBV18 and TRBJ1-5, with 8 bases aligning to TRBD1. This CDR3 contains 14 residues. The germline V gene encodes CDR1 KGHSH and CDR2 LQKENI. V gave up 5 bases and J gave up 6 bases; unmatched junction bases: 6. Here the CDR3 DNA reads TGTGCCAGCTCAGCAGGGGGCGCCGGTCAGCCCCAGCATTTT. Amino acid sequence: CASSAGGAGQPQHF.

V gene TRBV5-6 combines with J gene TRBJ2-1; TRBD2 is a possible D gene (7 bases). This CDR3 comprises 16 residues. Trimming pared 2 bases from V and 5 bases from J, leaving 17 bases between. Germline CDR1 is SGHDT and CDR2 is YYEEEE. In DNA form, the CDR3 reads TGTGCCAGCAGCTTATACGGCAGGGGAGGGGACAATGAGCAGTTCTTC. Protein product: CASSLYGRGGDNEQFF.

The chain employs TRBV3-1 (or the pseudogene TRBV3-2) and TRBJ1-2; D is ambiguous. The CDR3 covers 14 residues. Looked up from germline, CDR1 is LGHDT and CDR2 is YNNKEL (reference sequence). Trimming stripped 4 bases from V and 8 bases from J, with 17 bases between. CDR3 loop: CASSPITGRPGYTF. Written as DNA, the CDR3 is TGTGCCAGCAGCCCGATTACCGGGAGGCCCGGCTACACCTTC.

The V gene is TRBV7-6, the J gene TRBJ2-1, with TRBD1 identical over 11 bases. This CDR3 comprises 15 residues. Germline CDR1 and CDR2: SGHVS and FNYEAQ. V shed 5 bases and J 7 bases; nucleotides not matched to a gene: 7. CDR3 region: CASSPGDRGGNEQFF. The DNA of the CDR3 is TGTGCCAGCAGCCCAGGGGACAGGGGGGGGAATGAGCAGTTCTTC.

In its sample, this clone was seen a few times. The V and J genes are TRBV6-2 or TRBV6-3 and TRBJ2-6; 7 bases agree with TRBD1. Germline CDR1 is MNHEY and CDR2 is SVGEGT. The CDR3 runs to 15 residues. The V segment lost 6 bases and the J segment 2 bases; nucleotides outside the gene matches: 4. CDR3 DNA sequence: TGTGCCAGCAGGCCTGACAGGGCTGGGGCCAACGTCCTGACTTTC. Amino acids: CASRPDRAGANVLTF.